What follows are 17 T cell receptor beta chains derived from one specimen sequenced in a study of blood T cell repertoires in COVID-19. Sequencing used immunoSEQ multiplex PCR; TCRdb keeps in-frame clones, though not all of them. The sample holds 150,000 to 200,000 clones, around 78% seen once. The source material was peripheral blood. The source of these receptors is a woman over 75 with active or convalescent COVID-19.

The V call is TRBV4-2, the J call TRBJ1-3; tentatively, D is TRBD1 (5 bases). The CDR3 spans 16 residues. The germline V gene has CDR1 LGHNA and CDR2 YNFKEQ. Between the trimmed V and J ends, which lost 0 bases and 0 bases, there was a span of 9 bases. This chain's CDR3 is CASSQELTDSGNTIYF. The CDR3 bases are TGTGCCAGCAGCCAAGAGCTGACAGACTCTGGAAACACCATATATTTT.

This clone appeared a few times. This chain uses TRBV4-2 with TRBJ2-2; TRBD2 matches at 7 bases. CDR3 length: 16 amino acids. The junction had 6 bases not matched to a gene; V was cut back by 1 base and J by 4 bases. From germline, CDR1 is LGHNA and CDR2 YNFKEQ. The chain's CDR3 is CASSQGGGAPTGELFF. In DNA form, the CDR3 reads TGTGCCAGCAGCCAAGGCGGGGGAGCCCCCACCGGGGAGCTGTTTTTT.

The J gene is TRBJ1-1, the V gene TRBV19; D is unresolved. From germline, CDR1 is LNHDA and CDR2 SQIVND (reference sequence). This CDR3 contains 14 residues. Trimming took off 5 bases at V and 1 base at J, with 11 bases between the two ends. CDR3 residues: CASSRRSGNTEAFF. Here the CDR3 DNA reads TGTGCCAGTAGTCGACGCTCAGGGAACACTGAAGCTTTCTTT.

The chain is built from TRBV28 and TRBJ2-1; weak D call: TRBD2 (6 bases). V dropped 8 bases and J dropped 2 bases, with 22 bases sitting between them. The germline gives CDR1 MDHEN, CDR2 SYDVKM. CDR3 length: 17 residues. The CDR3 sequence is CASGYLSGVWAYNEQFF. The CDR3, as DNA: TGTGCCAGCGGATACCTATCGGGGGTGTGGGCCTACAATGAGCAGTTCTTC. The entire variable domain, with the rest obtained from reference TRBV28 and TRBJ2-1, is as follows: DVKVTQSSRYLVKRTGEKVFLECVQDMDHENMFWYRQDPGLGLRLIYFSYDVKMKEKGDIPEGYSVSREKKERFSLILESASTNQTSMYLCASGYLSGVWAYNEQFFGPGTRLTVL.

This clone was seen only a few times. J is TRBJ1-1 and V is TRBV15, with unresolved D. Deletions cut 1 base from V and 1 base from J, with 16 bases between. The CDR3 extends over 17 amino acids. CDR1 and CDR2 from the germline V gene are LNHNV and YYDKDF (reference sequence). CDR3 bases: TGTGCCACCAGCAGAGGTCGCTCTTTACCGGGGAACACTGAAGCTTTCTTT. As protein: CATSRGRSLPGNTEAFF.

This chain uses TRBV27 with TRBJ1-5; 7 bases are a match to TRBD1. The CDR3 totals 14 residues. V dropped 5 bases and J dropped 7; count of bases not matched to a gene: 8. CDR1 and CDR2 from the germline V gene are MNHEY and SMNVEV (reference sequence). The CDR3 spells CASSIDRVGQPQHF. CDR3 sequence (DNA): TGTGCCAGCAGTATTGACAGGGTGGGACAGCCCCAGCATTTT.

This chain uses TRBV5-6 with TRBJ1-6; D is perhaps TRBD1 (6 bases). The V and J ends lost 0 bases and 2 bases respectively, with 9 bases between them. Germline V gene data show CDR1 as SGHDT and CDR2 as YYEEEE. The CDR3 extends over 16 amino acids. DNA for the CDR3: TGTGCCAGCAGCTTGGTCGCAGGGGCCTATAATTCACCCCTCCACTTT. Its translation: CASSLVAGAYNSPLHF.

CDR3 coding DNA: TGTGCCAGCAGTTACTCGAAGGGACAGCCGAACACTGAAGCTTTCTTT. Encoded protein: CASSYSKGQPNTEAFF. The V call is TRBV6-6, the J call TRBJ1-1; TRBD1 agrees at 7 bases. The length of the CDR3 is 16 residues. Germline CDR1 reads MNHNY; CDR2 reads SVGAGI (reference sequence). The trim removed 0 bases at V and 1 base at J, leaving 5 bases unmatched.

Only a few counts were recorded for this clone. The rearrangement joins TRBV28 to TRBJ1-5; D remains ambiguous. The germline CDR1 and CDR2 sequences are MDHEN and SYDVKM. Deletions cut 10 bases from V and 2 bases from J, with 12 bases between. The CDR3 consists of 13 residues. This chain's CDR3 is CATTNQGNQPQHF. CDR3 nucleotides: TGTGCCACTACGAACCAGGGCAATCAGCCCCAGCATTTT.

The gene calls are TRBV7-9 and TRBJ2-1; D is possibly TRBD1 (5 bases). The CDR3 is 11 residues long. Germline-derived CDR1 and CDR2 are SEHNR and FQNEAQ (reference sequence). The V gene lost 4 bases and the J gene lost 9 bases, with 7 bases spanning the gap. The chain's CDR3 is CASSSGIEQFF. The CDR3 nucleotides are TGTGCCAGCAGCTCAGGGATTGAGCAGTTCTTC.

The table lists this clone with a count of one. At one end the junction does not follow the germline gene, possibly because of a read error. This rearrangement joins TRBV27 to TRBJ1-1; D possibly corresponds to TRBD1 (5 bases). Per the germline V gene, CDR1 is MNHEY and CDR2 is SMNVEV (reference sequence). There are 14 residues in the CDR3. DNA for the CDR3: TGTGCCAGCAGTCCCCAGTCATTGAGGGGACTCCTCCTTTTT. Amino acid sequence: CASSPQSLRGLLLF.

The CDR3 protein is CASSPDGQNYGYTF. DNA for the CDR3: TGTGCCAGCAGTCCAGACGGACAAAACTATGGCTACACCTTC. The chain carries TRBV6-5 and TRBJ1-2; weak D call: TRBD1 (5 bases). Trimming cost V 5 bases and J 2 bases, with 12 bases left between them. Per germline, CDR1 MNHEY and CDR2 SVGAGI. CDR3 length: 14 residues.

V usage is TRBV2 and J usage is TRBJ1-5, with 7 bases matching TRBD1. The J segment lost 8 bases and the V segment lost 4 bases, leaving 11 bases of the junction unmatched. The CDR3 runs to 15 residues. CDR1 is SNHLY, CDR2 FYNNEI, per germline. The CDR3 loop is CASSGPTGQDEPQHF. Written as DNA, the CDR3 is TGTGCCAGCAGTGGCCCGACCGGACAGGATGAGCCCCAGCATTTT.

The gene calls are TRBV3-1 (or the pseudogene TRBV3-2) and TRBJ1-6, with 10 bases that match TRBD1. This CDR3 is 14 amino acids long. V gave up 6 bases and J gave up 13 bases; unmatched junction bases: 9. CDR1 is LGHDT, CDR2 YNNKEL, per germline (reference sequence). The CDR3 loop is CASRPTGGGSPLHF. The CDR3 DNA reads as TGTGCCAGCAGACCGACAGGGGGCGGCTCCCCCCTCCACTTT.

The rearrangement joins TRBV12-3 or TRBV12-4 to TRBJ2-7; 8 bases align to TRBD1. The CDR3 runs to 13 residues. Trimming cost V 10 bases and J 7 bases; bases outside gene matches: 12. The CDR3 DNA sequence: TGTGCCACCAACAGACAGGGGTTGGGGGAGCAGTACTTC. It translates to CATNRQGLGEQYF.

This clone was seen once. J is TRBJ2-1 and V is TRBV15; no firm D call. The V and J ends lost 0 bases and 0 bases respectively, with 6 bases between them. The CDR3 has 15 amino acids. Germline V gene data show CDR1 as LNHNV and CDR2 as YYDKDF (reference sequence). The DNA of the CDR3 is TGTGCCACCAGCAGAGATAGTGGCTCCTACAATGAGCAGTTCTTC. Protein product: CATSRDSGSYNEQFF.

As DNA, the CDR3 is TGCGCCAGCAGCTTGGCCTCTCAGGCTTACAATGAGCAGTTCTTC. It translates to CASSLASQAYNEQFF. The chain recombines TRBV5-1 with TRBJ2-1; D is unclear. Trimming shortened V by 0 bases and J by 4 bases, and 11 bases separated the two germline ends. CDR1 is SGHRS and CDR2 is YFSETQ in the germline V gene. The CDR3 has 15 residues.